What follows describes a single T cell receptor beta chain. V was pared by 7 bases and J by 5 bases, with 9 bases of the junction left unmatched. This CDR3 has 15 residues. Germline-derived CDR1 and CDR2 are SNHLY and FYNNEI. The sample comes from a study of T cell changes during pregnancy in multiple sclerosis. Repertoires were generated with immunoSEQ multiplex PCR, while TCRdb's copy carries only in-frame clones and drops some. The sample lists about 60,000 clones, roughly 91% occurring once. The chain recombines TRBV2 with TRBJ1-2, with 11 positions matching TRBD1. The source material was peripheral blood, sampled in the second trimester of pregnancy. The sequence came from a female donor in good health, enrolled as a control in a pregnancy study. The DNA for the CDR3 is TGTGCCAGCATGGGGGGACAGGGGGTTGTTTATGGCTACACCTTC. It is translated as CASMGGQGVVYGYTF.